A selection of T cell receptor beta chains follows, all from one sample in a study of blood T cell repertoires in COVID-19. Method: immunoSEQ multiplex PCR; TCRdb's copy keeps in-frame clones and lacks some. The data show 250,000 to 350,000 clones, approximately 83% seen once. Material for sequencing was peripheral blood. These receptors originate from a woman in her 30s who had recovered from COVID-19. The CDR3 runs from the conserved cysteine through the conserved F or W. Fields, in order: V gene, J gene, CDR3 protein.

>TRBV28|TRBJ2-7
CASSFAGTGVEQYF
>TRBV19|TRBJ2-5
CASSTTGGRYIQQETQYF
>TRBV6-5|TRBJ2-7
CATAKQGISYEQYF
>TRBV11-2|TRBJ2-1
CASSRGTSGYNEQFF
>TRBV4-3|TRBJ2-7
CASGPGTGPYEQYF
>TRBV4-1|TRBJ2-1
CASSLLLPGRNEQFF
>TRBV5-6|TRBJ2-1
CASSLVNSPDEQFF
>TRBV10-2|TRBJ1-5
CASSQGNQPQHF
>TRBV9|TRBJ2-1
CASSVGEGRYNEQFF
>TRBV15|TRBJ1-4
CATSREVSQPSIF
>TRBV4-1|TRBJ1-4
CASSQEGTGRREKLFF
>TRBV3-1/TRBV3-2|TRBJ2-1
CATLSTSGASYNEQFF
>TRBV6-6|TRBJ1-5
CASDRTGNNQPQHF
>TRBV5-1|TRBJ2-7
CASSDRDSSSYEQYF
>TRBV18|TRBJ2-7
CASSPPATNYEQYF
>TRBV14|TRBJ1-4
CASSPWTGGTNEKLFF
>TRBV29-1|TRBJ2-3
CSADSGQGANTQYF
>TRBV5-6|TRBJ2-7
CASSSGTGVHEQYF
>TRBV6-2/TRBV6-3|TRBJ2-4
CASSTAGSLAKNIQYF
>TRBV28|TRBJ2-3
CASSGSGPFTDTQYF
>TRBV28|TRBJ2-7
CASSSLAGGTYEQYF
>TRBV19|TRBJ2-6
CAASELSGANVLTF
>TRBV14|TRBJ1-1
CASSLSGTGGTEAFF
>TRBV5-5|TRBJ2-2
CASSMGLANTGELFF
>TRBV19|TRBJ2-1
CASSIVGSGISYNEQFF
>TRBV6-1|TRBJ2-3
CASSEGAGGSDTQYF
>TRBV7-2|TRBJ2-7
CASSSLATSYEQYF
>TRBV19|TRBJ2-7
CASSIGLAGDEQYF
>TRBV4-3|TRBJ2-2
CASSRTANTGELFF
>TRBV5-1|TRBJ2-7
CASSSSGQVMYEQYF
>TRBV27|TRBJ1-5
CASSLYHRGLGSNQPQHF
>TRBV2|TRBJ2-1
CASSGGLHNEQFF
>TRBV29-1|TRBJ2-5
CSVEDRGLAGAGETQYF
>TRBV3-1/TRBV3-2|TRBJ2-7
CASSPGTVQYEQYF
>TRBV19|TRBJ1-5
CASTYAGQPQHF
>TRBV5-8|TRBJ1-1
CASSQTTVMNTEAFF
>TRBV6-5|TRBJ2-1
CASTYRDREPNEQFF
>TRBV19|TRBJ2-7
CASSPTEAGVLYEQYF
>TRBV4-1|TRBJ1-1
CASSQTPDIEAFF
>TRBV5-4|TRBJ1-2
CASSGGNLVYGYTF
>TRBV6-2/TRBV6-3|TRBJ1-1
CASSYSAPPEAFF
>TRBV23-1|TRBJ2-1
CASSQNRGRGNEQFF